The present T cell receptor beta chain was sequenced within a study of T cells in Graves' hyperthyroidism and ophthalmopathy. Study-level results: Blood also contained most expanded thyroid clonotypes above 0.001.

Germline loops: CDR1 MNHEY, CDR2 SVGEGT. The length of the CDR3 is 17 residues. V was clipped by 5 bases and J by 4 bases, with 21 bases between them. With respect to this clonotype: Its specificity is not known.

Authors of the study amplified TCR beta CDR3 regions from RNA transcripts. First-round RT-PCR targeting the TCR CDR3 was performed with the HTBI primer set. One entry per CDR3 protein, called by TCRdb with MiXCR from the multiplex PCR reads. The profile shows around 600,000 distinct CDR3 sequences, roughly 14% of them singletons. Graves' hyperthyroidism is called stable when ophthalmopathy does not progress within 18 months. Pregnant or lactating patients were excluded, as were those with uncontrolled infection or other autoimmune disease. Isolation of PBMCs was performed on approximately 10 ml fresh peripheral blood.

This sequence originates from a woman aged 25 to 45 with Graves' hyperthyroidism. The sequencing input was blood. This chain uses TRBV6-2 or TRBV6-3 with TRBJ1-5, with D tentatively TRBD1 (6 bases). The CDR3 DNA reads as TGTGCCAGCAGTGACTGGAGGACAGCAGAGCGAAATCAGCCCCAGCATTTT. This translates into CASSDWRTAERNQPQHF.